This T cell receptor (beta chain) was found in a study of human T cells and chemical hapten exposure. In the study overall: The use of 2% DPC on approximately 2 cm by approximately 2 cm of upper inner arm skin constituted sensitization.

CDR1 and CDR2 from the germline V gene are SGHTA and FQGNSA. The V end was cut by 5 bases, the J end by 3 bases, with 5 bases between. The CDR3 is 11 amino acids. Findings and caveats of the study: TCRs at a frequency above 1 in 1000 stayed unchanged with DPC sensitization.

This clonotype was found many times. The antigen is undetermined. Using its own MiXCR run on the RACE reads, TCRdb lists one record per CDR3 protein. The sample includes around 77,000 distinct CDR3 sequences, around 9.8% of them seen just once. Time point described: patch test 1, 2 weeks after DPC sensitization. Treatment noted: therapeutic diphenylcyclopropenone sensitization with weekly scalp DPC. At every patch-test visit, blood was drawn before the patch test was applied. The sequence derives from a woman in her thirties or forties with alopecia areata. Some clones in this sample may be carry-over from other donors' samples. The rearrangement joins TRBV7-2 to TRBJ2-7; D remains ambiguous. The sample in question was whole blood, obtained in connection with sensitization to the hapten diphenylcyclopropenone (DPC). The CDR3 DNA reads as TGTGCCAGCAGCCCTGGCTACGAGCAGTACTTC. It yields the protein CASSPGYEQYF.